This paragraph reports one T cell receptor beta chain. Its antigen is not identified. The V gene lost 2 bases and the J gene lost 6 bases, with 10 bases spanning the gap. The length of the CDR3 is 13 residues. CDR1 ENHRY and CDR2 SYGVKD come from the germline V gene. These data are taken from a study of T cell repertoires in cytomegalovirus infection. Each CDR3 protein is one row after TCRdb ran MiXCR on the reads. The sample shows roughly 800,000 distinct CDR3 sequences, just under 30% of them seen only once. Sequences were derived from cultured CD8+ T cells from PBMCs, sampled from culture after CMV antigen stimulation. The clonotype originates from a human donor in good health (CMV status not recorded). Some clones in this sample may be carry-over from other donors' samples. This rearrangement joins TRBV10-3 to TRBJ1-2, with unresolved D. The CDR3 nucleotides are TGTGCCATCAGTGAGACGGCAGGCGATGGCTACACCTTC. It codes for CAISETAGDGYTF.